The 3 T cell receptor beta chains below were found in one sample sequenced in a study of identical twins. Via MiXCR, TCRdb re-called the 5' RACE reads, giving one row per CDR3 protein. The table has some 500,000 distinct CDR3 sequences, approximately 9.6% seen once. The same sample was also studied in work on yellow fever vaccine responses in identical twins.

The sample taken for sequencing was PBMCs. The receptors originated from a woman in her late teens or twenties in good health.

This clonotype has more than one count but fewer than ten. The chain uses TRBV7-9 and TRBJ2-1; D may be TRBD2 (5 bases). Germline CDR1 reads SEHNR; CDR2 reads FQNEAQ (reference sequence). With 2 bases removed from V and 8 bases from J, the gap between germline ends came to 7 bases. The CDR3 is made up of 12 amino acids. CDR3 region: CASSLQRYEQFF. CDR3 nucleotide sequence: TGTGCCAGCAGCTTACAGCGGTATGAGCAGTTCTTC.

The V call is TRBV12-3 or TRBV12-4, the J call TRBJ2-7; 7 bases are a match to TRBD2. With 0 bases clipped from V and 1 base from J, the junction kept 9 bases outside the gene matches. This CDR3 contains 17 residues. In DNA form, the CDR3 reads TGTGCCAGCAGTTTAGCGGGCGGGGGAGGTTTGTCCTACGAGCAGTACTTC. Translated: CASSLAGGGGLSYEQYF.

This clonotype turned up a few times. This sequence joins TRBV4-2 and TRBJ2-3, with TRBD1 matching over 8 bases. From germline, CDR1 is LGHNA and CDR2 YNFKEQ. V shed 3 bases, J shed 1 base, and the junction held 6 bases outside the gene matches. The CDR3 spans 16 residues. In DNA form, the CDR3 reads TGTGCCAGCAGCCACCCACTGGGACAGGGCACAGATACGCAGTATTTT. Translating it yields CASSHPLGQGTDTQYF.